Presented here are 7 T cell receptor beta chains from one specimen sequenced in a study of cytomegalovirus exposure and HLA in healthy donors. Produced via immunoSEQ multiplex PCR; TCRdb's table is partial and in-frame only. The sample carries some 180,000 clones, roughly 81% recorded once. The source material was PBMCs. These receptors were obtained from a woman aged 25-40 years in good health and CMV-seronegative.

The chain joins TRBV27 to TRBJ2-5, with a tentative D call TRBD2 (5 bases). The CDR3 has 14 residues. The germline V and J ends were trimmed by 5 bases and 5 bases, with 15 bases remaining between them. Germline V gives CDR1 MNHEY, CDR2 SMNVEV (reference sequence). The CDR3 is CASSTRTGKETQYF. DNA for the CDR3: TGTGCCAGCAGTACCCGGACCGGGAAGGAGACCCAGTACTTC.

The chain has TRBV9 and TRBJ2-3; maybe TRBD1 (5 bases). The germline V and J ends were trimmed by 4 bases and 1 base, with 10 bases remaining between them. CDR3 size: 14 residues. CDR1 is SGDLS, CDR2 YYNGEE, per germline. The DNA for the CDR3 is TGTGCCAGCAGCCAGAAGACAGGCACAGATACGCAGTATTTT. Translating gives CASSQKTGTDTQYF.

The chain carries TRBV6-4 and TRBJ2-3; 9 bases line up with TRBD2. Germline loops: CDR1 MRHNA, CDR2 SNTAGT. V trimming: 0 bases; J trimming: 2 bases; junction bases outside the gene matches: 3. There are 16 residues in the CDR3. CDR3 protein: CASSDSAGGPTDTQYF. The CDR3 bases are TGTGCCAGCAGTGACTCTGCGGGGGGGCCCACAGATACGCAGTATTTT.

The chain employs TRBV5-5 and TRBJ2-7; no firm D call. V shed 0 bases and J shed 7 bases, with 11 bases lying between them. CDR1 SGHKS and CDR2 YYEKEE come from the germline V gene (reference sequence). CDR3 size: 13 residues. CDR3 sequence (DNA): TGTGCCAGCAGCTTGGCGGTTATCGGTGAGCAGTACTTC. Protein product: CASSLAVIGEQYF.

The rearrangement joins TRBV5-1 to TRBJ1-2; 8 bases fit TRBD1. J was trimmed by 1 base and V by 4 bases; bases with no gene match: 6. The CDR3 consists of 15 residues. Looked up from germline, CDR1 is SGHRS and CDR2 is YFSETQ. The CDR3 loop reads CASSGGQEFNYGYTF. In DNA form, the CDR3 reads TGCGCCAGCAGCGGGGGACAGGAATTTAACTATGGCTACACCTTC.

The V and J genes are TRBV6-1 and TRBJ2-7, with 10 bases matching TRBD1. This CDR3 has 15 amino acids. Germline V gene lookup returns CDR1 MNHNS and CDR2 SASEGT. The ends lost 6 bases at V and 3 bases at J; junction bases unmatched: 8. The CDR3 spells CASRDQTGGFYEQYF. DNA for the CDR3: TGTGCCAGCAGGGACCAGACAGGGGGCTTCTACGAGCAGTACTTC.

V and J are TRBV9 and TRBJ2-3, with 11 bases aligning to TRBD2. The CDR3 contains 14 residues. Germline values: CDR1 SGDLS, CDR2 YYNGEE. Trimming took 7 bases from V and 3 from J; bases not matched to a gene: 4. CDR3 protein: CASRTSGSTDTQYF. The CDR3 coding sequence is TGTGCCAGCCGTACTAGCGGGAGTACAGATACGCAGTATTTT.